Sequencing of this T cell receptor (beta chain) was carried out in a study of blood T cell repertoires in COVID-19. The CDR3 contains 13 residues. The V end was cut by 7 bases, the J end by 6 bases, with 13 bases between. The table came from immunoSEQ multiplex PCR; TCRdb's copy has only in-frame clones and leaves some out. The sample consists of roughly 150,000 clones, about 87% of them appearing once. Each participant's cohort was designated according to participant-reported clinical history. The origin of this receptor is a middle-aged man in a cohort exposed to, infected with or recovered from COVID-19 (not recorded which). This chain uses TRBV12-3 or TRBV12-4 with TRBJ1-5; D is perhaps TRBD1 (5 bases). The sequenced material came from PBMCs or T cells enriched from blood (not recorded which). CDR3: CASNRRGGQPQHF. CDR3 sequence (DNA): TGTGCCAGCAATCGACGGGGGGGTCAGCCCCAGCATTTT.